The rows below give T cell receptor beta chains drawn from one sample of a study of blood T cell repertoires in COVID-19. TCRdb's copy holds only in-frame clones and misses some; the assay was immunoSEQ multiplex PCR. This repertoire shows more than 85,000 clones, roughly 85% found once; its top ten account for 3.5% to 5%. Sequencing was done on a sample of peripheral blood. Receptors originate from a man aged 45-65 years with acute or convalescent COVID-19. The CDR3 runs from the conserved cysteine through the conserved F or W. A D gene is named only where the DNA matches it firmly. Size values are once, few and many counts, or a class for expanded clones, and some rows have none.

v_gene,j_gene,abundance,d_gene,CDR3nt,CDR3aa
TRBV24-1,TRBJ2-3,NA,NA,TGTGCCACCAGCCGAACAGGGGAGGTCACAGATACGCAGTATTTT,CATSRTGEVTDTQYF
TRBV7-9,TRBJ2-7,NA,TRBD1,TGTGCCAGCAGCCTCTTTGGGACAGGGGGCGAGCAGTACTTC,CASSLFGTGGEQYF
TRBV9,TRBJ1-2,NA,NA,TGTGCCAGCAGCGGAGGGCCATGGGATGGCTACACCTTC,CASSGGPWDGYTF
TRBV5-4,TRBJ2-7,NA,NA,TGTGCCAGCAGCGCTCCCGGGATTACCGGCTACGAGCAGTACTTC,CASSAPGITGYEQYF
TRBV19,TRBJ2-4,NA,TRBD1,TGTGCCAGTAGTTTGGACAGGGCAGCTCTAGCCAAAAACATTCAGTACTTC,CASSLDRAALAKNIQYF
TRBV7-6,TRBJ2-5,NA,TRBD1,TGTGCCAGCAGCAGGGGGCTGAGCCCACAAGAGACCCAGTACTTC,CASSRGLSPQETQYF
TRBV25-1,TRBJ1-6,NA,NA,TGTGCCAGCAGTGCAGGGTTCGATTCACCCCTCCACTTT,CASSAGFDSPLHF
TRBV28,TRBJ1-2,NA,TRBD1,TGTGCCAGCGTCCAGGGGGCTCGGAACTATGGCTACACCTTC,CASVQGARNYGYTF
TRBV28,TRBJ1-1,NA,NA,TGTGCCAGCAGTCCCCACGCGGTCGGTGAAGCTTTCTTT,CASSPHAVGEAFF
TRBV6-1,TRBJ2-3,NA,TRBD2,TGTGCCAGCAGTGAAACTAGCGGGGATGGCACAGATACGCAGTATTTT,CASSETSGDGTDTQYF
TRBV11-2,TRBJ2-5,once,NA,TGTGCCAGCAGCTTGAGTGCGGGCAGCACACAAGAGACCCAGTACTTC,CASSLSAGSTQETQYF
TRBV12-3/TRBV12-4,TRBJ1-1,few,NA,TGTGCCAGCAGTACGGACAGGAACACTGAAGCTTTCTTT,CASSTDRNTEAFF
TRBV11-2,TRBJ1-1,NA,NA,TGTGCCAGCAGGGGCGGGGCCATGAACACTGAAGCTTTCTTT,CASRGGAMNTEAFF
TRBV2,TRBJ2-1,NA,NA,TGTGCCAGCAGTACGGGTTTCTCCAATGAGCAGTTCTTC,CASSTGFSNEQFF
TRBV11-2,TRBJ2-2,NA,TRBD1,TGTGCCAGCAGCTTAGTTGGACAGGGTTTCGGGGAGCTGTTTTTT,CASSLVGQGFGELFF
TRBV18,TRBJ2-7,NA,TRBD1,TGTGCCAGCTCACCACAGACAGGGTACGAGCAGTACTTC,CASSPQTGYEQYF
TRBV6-5,TRBJ1-2,NA,TRBD1,TGTGCCAGCAGTCGACAGGGGGCGCTTAATGGCTACACCTTC,CASSRQGALNGYTF
TRBV4-2,TRBJ1-1,NA,TRBD1,TGTGCCAGCAGCCAAGAATATCCCCGGGGACAGCTCAAAGTAGCTTTCTTT,CASSQEYPRGQLKVAFF
TRBV7-3,TRBJ2-3,NA,NA,TGTGCCAGCAGAGACAGCGCCACAGATACGCAGTATTTT,CASRDSATDTQYF
TRBV15,TRBJ1-5,NA,TRBD1,TGTGCCACCAGCGGGGACAGGGGATATAACAATCAGCCCCAGCATTTT,CATSGDRGYNNQPQHF
TRBV7-9,TRBJ2-3,NA,NA,TGTGCCAGCAGCACCGGGGCAGATACGCAGTATTTT,CASSTGADTQYF
TRBV9,TRBJ2-7,few,TRBD2,TGTGCCAGCAGCCCCCTTAGCGGGGGGGTCAACGAGCAGTACTTC,CASSPLSGGVNEQYF
TRBV14,TRBJ1-1,NA,NA,TGTGCCAGCAGCCAAGAGAGAGAGAGCAGGTCTATCTTT,CASSQERESRSIF
TRBV7-8,TRBJ2-2,NA,TRBD1,TGTGCCAGCAGCCGGGACAGAGCCAAGTCCGGGGAGCTGTTTTTT,CASSRDRAKSGELFF
TRBV5-1,TRBJ1-2,once,TRBD1,TGCGCCAGCAGCTTGGACGGACAGGCCATGGGGTATGGCTACACCTTC,CASSLDGQAMGYGYTF
TRBV6-1,TRBJ2-2,NA,TRBD1,TGTGCCAGCAGTGATTACAGGGGAATGGAGCTGTTTTTT,CASSDYRGMELFF